This TCR beta chain was found in a study of blood T cell repertoires in COVID-19. Germline loops: CDR1 GTSNPN, CDR2 SVGIG (reference sequence). V was pared by 1 base and J by 4 bases, with 5 bases of the junction left unmatched. The CDR3 consists of 14 residues. Sequencing was performed with immunoSEQ multiplex PCR; in TCRdb, only in-frame clones are kept and a portion is missing. Of approximately 140,000 clones in the sample, about 88% were seen once. The source of this sequence is a man aged 35 to 55 with acute COVID-19. The sequenced sample was PBMCs or T cells enriched from blood (not recorded which). The J gene is TRBJ1-1, the V gene TRBV30; 8 bases align to TRBD1. The CDR3 DNA reads as TGTGCCTGGAGTGCCTGGGACAGGAGCACTGAAGCTTTCTTT. The encoded protein is CAWSAWDRSTEAFF.